The clone carrying this T cell receptor (beta chain) has ten or more counts. Its antigen is unidentified. Time point meaning: newly diagnosed GD, antithyroid drugs for less than 3 months. From PBMCs, RNA was extracted and then used to make the TCR library. Roughly 9 milliliters of peripheral blood were drawn into EDTA tubes. The data originate from a study of regulatory T cells in long-lasting Graves disease. Study-wide results and caveats: Favored usage of TRBV28, TRBJ1-2 and TRBJ2-5 was recorded in persistent disease.

The germline gives CDR1 MNHNS, CDR2 SASEGT. Trimming pared 8 bases from V and 3 bases from J, leaving 13 bases between. The CDR3 runs to 14 residues. Libraries of TCR beta came from iRepertoire HTBI primers plus Arm-PCR of CDR3 regions. TCRdb processed the multiplex PCR reads anew with MiXCR; each CDR3 protein has one entry. The data hold hundreds of thousands of distinct CDR3 sequences, with approximately 15% observed a single time. These data are also associated with another study on T cells in Graves' hyperthyroidism and ophthalmopathy. That work contributes: The primer set for the first-round RT-PCR of the TCR CDR3 was HTBI.

The TCR originated in a woman aged 30 to 39 with Graves disease. V is TRBV6-1 and J is TRBJ1-4; no definite D call. Sequenced here: peripheral blood mononuclear cells (PBMCs), sampled at new diagnosis, from a patient treated with antithyroid drugs. In DNA, the CDR3 is TGTGCCAGCCTTGGCAGGCCCCCTAATGAAAAACTGTTTTTT. Protein product: CASLGRPPNEKLFF.